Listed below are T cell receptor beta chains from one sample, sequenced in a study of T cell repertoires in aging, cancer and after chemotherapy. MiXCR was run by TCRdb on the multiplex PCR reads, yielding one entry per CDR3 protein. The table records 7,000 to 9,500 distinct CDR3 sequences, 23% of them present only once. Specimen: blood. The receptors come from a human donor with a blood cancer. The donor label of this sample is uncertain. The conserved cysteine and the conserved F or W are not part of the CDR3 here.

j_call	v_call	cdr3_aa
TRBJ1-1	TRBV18	ASSPPNTEAF
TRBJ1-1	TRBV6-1	ASSLGGGNTEAF
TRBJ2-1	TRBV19	ASRLPGVYNEQF
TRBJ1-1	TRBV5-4	ASSSDSEAF
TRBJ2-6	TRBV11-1	ASSWSSGANVLT
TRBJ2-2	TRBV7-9	ASSLLAGSSIAGGNTGELF
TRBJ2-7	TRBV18	ASSQRQGRYEQY
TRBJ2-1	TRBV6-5	ASSYGTSAYNEQF
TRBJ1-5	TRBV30	AWSHSGTSNQPQH
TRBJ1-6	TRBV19	ASSSGGNSPLH
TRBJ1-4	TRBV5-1	ASSLQGVTNEKLF
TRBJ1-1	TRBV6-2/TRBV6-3	ASSPGGLNTEAF
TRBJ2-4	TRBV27	ASSPQAGTKNIQY